Below, one T cell receptor (beta chain) is given with its context. Antigen specificity is unknown. The source of the sample is a study of identical twins. Germline CDR1 is MGHRA and CDR2 is YSYEKL. The CDR3 is 15 residues long. After removal of 11 bases from V and 0 bases from J, the junction contained 10 bases not matched to a gene. Unique molecular identifiers were present on the cDNA, which also gained a universal primer site by template switching. TCRdb fed the 5' RACE reads into MiXCR, producing one record per CDR3 protein. The table shows around 1.7 million distinct CDR3 sequences, with around 33% occurring only once. Study-wide results and limits: Models, which agreed with sharing between unrelated individuals, nonetheless underestimated the out-of-frame TCR alpha sharing seen in monozygotic twins. Reduced insertions were recorded for abundant cord blood beta clonotypes, with no such pattern in memory repertoires. Twin pairs had excess sharing that was weaker in beta out-of-frame sequences.

Sequencing input: cord blood. The receptor's source is a newborn girl in good health. The chain recombines TRBV4-1 with TRBJ2-5; 9 nucleotides align to TRBD2. CDR3 in amino acids: CAEGVLAGNQETQYF. CDR3 coding DNA: TGCGCCGAGGGAGTTCTAGCGGGAAACCAAGAGACCCAGTACTTC.